This is a list of T cell receptor beta chains from one sample in a study of CD8 T cells in Susac syndrome. TCRdb ran MiXCR on the immunoSEQ multiplex PCR reads and lists one entry per CDR3 protein. Here the sample spans about 120,000 distinct CDR3 sequences, approximately 93% being singletons. Sequenced sample: CD4+ T cells from PBMCs. These receptors were collected from a human donor with multiple sclerosis. Each CDR3 is given with its conserved first and last residue. A D gene is named only where the DNA matches it firmly. Clone size is stated in some rows and not others, as once, few, many or a class when expanded.

J: TRBJ1-2
size: .
V: TRBV3-1
D: .
CDR3: CASSQVWSAAYGYTF
DNA: TGTGCCAGCAGCCAAGTTTGGTCGGCAGCCTATGGCTACACCTTC

J: TRBJ2-2
size: .
V: TRBV6-6
D: .
CDR3: CASTGPNTGELFF
DNA: TGTGCCAGCACGGGCCCTAACACCGGGGAGCTGTTTTTT

J: TRBJ1-2
size: .
V: TRBV19
D: .
CDR3: CASSPSRAHNYGYTF
DNA: TGTGCCAGTAGTCCTTCTCGGGCTCATAACTATGGCTACACCTTC

J: TRBJ1-2
size: .
V: TRBV3-1
D: .
CDR3: CASSQGRGSNYGYTF
DNA: TGTGCCAGCAGCCAAGGGAGGGGGTCGAACTATGGCTACACCTTC

J: TRBJ2-2
size: .
V: TRBV7-7
D: .
CDR3: CASSLVGGPANTGELFF
DNA: TGTGCTAGCAGCTTAGTAGGCGGACCTGCGAACACCGGGGAGCTGTTTTTT

J: TRBJ2-1
size: .
V: TRBV4-2
D: .
CDR3: CASSSRTGFNEQFF
DNA: TGTGCCAGCAGCTCTAGGACCGGGTTCAATGAGCAGTTCTTC

J: TRBJ1-1
size: .
V: TRBV19
D: .
CDR3: CASSKMRDTEAFF
DNA: TGTGCCAGTAGTAAAATGAGGGACACTGAAGCTTTCTTT

J: TRBJ2-1
size: .
V: TRBV2
D: .
CDR3: CASSLPPEEQFF
DNA: TGTGCCAGCAGCCTACCCCCCGAGGAGCAGTTCTTC

J: TRBJ2-7
size: .
V: TRBV30
D: TRBD2
CDR3: CAYTSGGDEQYF
DNA: TGTGCCTACACTAGCGGGGGGGACGAGCAGTACTTC

J: TRBJ2-7
size: .
V: TRBV7-2
D: TRBD2
CDR3: CASSLGPSGGGQGFLYF
DNA: TGTGCCAGCAGCTTAGGGCCCAGCGGGGGCGGCCAAGGATTTCTGTACTTC

J: TRBJ2-7
size: .
V: TRBV7-2
D: TRBD1
CDR3: CASSPRSGTGAEQYF
DNA: TGTGCCAGCAGCCCAAGGTCCGGGACAGGAGCCGAGCAGTACTTC

J: TRBJ1-1
size: .
V: TRBV20-1
D: .
CDR3: CSLIGGRWEAFF
DNA: TGCAGTCTTATTGGGGGCAGATGGGAAGCTTTCTTT

J: TRBJ1-1
size: .
V: TRBV5-1
D: TRBD1
CDR3: CASGQGDNRGTEAFF
DNA: TGCGCCAGCGGACAGGGGGATAACAGGGGCACTGAAGCTTTCTTT

J: TRBJ2-7
size: .
V: TRBV3-1
D: .
CDR3: CASSLDRGRGYEQYF
DNA: TGTGCCAGCAGCCTAGACCGGGGGCGTGGGTACGAGCAGTACTTC

J: TRBJ1-2
size: .
V: TRBV20-1
D: TRBD1
CDR3: CSARDRDRGNYGYTF
DNA: TGCAGTGCTAGAGATCGGGACAGGGGGAACTATGGCTACACCTTC

J: TRBJ1-1
size: .
V: TRBV2
D: .
CDR3: CASKIRGRGSDTEAFF
DNA: TGTGCCAGCAAAATCAGGGGTAGGGGAAGTGACACTGAAGCTTTCTTT

J: TRBJ2-3
size: .
V: TRBV7-3
D: .
CDR3: CASSLSRGTDTQYF
DNA: TGTGCCAGCAGCTTATCCCGGGGAACAGATACGCAGTATTTT

J: TRBJ1-2
size: .
V: TRBV27
D: .
CDR3: CASSGGGTRYGYTF
DNA: TGTGCCAGCAGTGGAGGAGGGACCCGGTATGGCTACACCTTC

J: TRBJ1-2
size: .
V: TRBV7-9
D: TRBD1
CDR3: CASSSPDRLRYGYTF
DNA: TGTGCCAGCAGCTCACCGGACAGGTTACGCTATGGCTACACCTTC

J: TRBJ2-3
size: .
V: TRBV5-1
D: TRBD1
CDR3: CASTRQGARAPDTQYF
DNA: TGCGCCAGCACCCGACAGGGAGCCAGGGCCCCAGATACGCAGTATTTT

J: TRBJ2-2
size: .
V: TRBV19
D: TRBD1
CDR3: CATSRDRVTGELFF
DNA: TGTGCCACTTCCCGGGACAGGGTCACCGGGGAGCTGTTTTTT

J: TRBJ2-1
size: .
V: TRBV3-1
D: .
CDR3: CASSPSEGYEQFF
DNA: TGTGCCAGCAGCCCGTCGGAGGGCTATGAGCAGTTCTTC

J: TRBJ1-5
size: .
V: TRBV5-1
D: TRBD1
CDR3: CASSLEGQGNQPQHF
DNA: TGCGCCAGCAGCTTGGAAGGACAGGGCAATCAGCCCCAGCATTTT

J: TRBJ1-3
size: .
V: TRBV3-1
D: .
CDR3: CASSQESRGNTIYF
DNA: TGTGCCAGCAGCCAAGAGTCGAGGGGAAACACCATATATTTT

J: TRBJ1-5
size: .
V: TRBV20-1
D: .
CDR3: CSANPGRNDQPQHF
DNA: TGCAGTGCCAACCCGGGACGGAATGATCAGCCCCAGCATTTT

J: TRBJ2-2
size: .
V: TRBV5-1
D: TRBD1
CDR3: CASSSGTGGNTGELFF
DNA: TGCGCCAGCAGCTCCGGGACAGGAGGGAACACCGGGGAGCTGTTTTTT

J: TRBJ1-2
size: once
V: TRBV30
D: .
CDR3: CAWGRDYGYTF
DNA: TGTGCCTGGGGGCGCGACTATGGCTACACCTTC

J: TRBJ1-2
size: .
V: TRBV20-1
D: .
CDR3: CSASGVWGYTF
DNA: TGCAGTGCCAGCGGGGTTTGGGGCTACACCTTC

J: TRBJ2-7
size: .
V: TRBV19
D: .
CDR3: CASSAGPSRFGEQYF
DNA: TGTGCCAGTAGCGCGGGCCCCAGTAGGTTTGGCGAGCAGTACTTC

J: TRBJ2-5
size: .
V: TRBV6-1
D: .
CDR3: CASRWGAEGTQYF
DNA: TGTGCCAGCAGATGGGGGGCGGAAGGGACCCAGTACTTC

J: TRBJ2-2
size: .
V: TRBV7-2
D: .
CDR3: CASSTDRIGELFF
DNA: TGTGCCAGCAGCACGGACAGAATTGGGGAGCTGTTTTTT

J: TRBJ1-3
size: .
V: TRBV20-1
D: .
CDR3: CSATLRNSGNTIYF
DNA: TGCAGTGCCACATTGAGAAACTCTGGAAACACCATATATTTT

J: TRBJ1-3
size: .
V: TRBV5-1
D: .
CDR3: CASSLGGLPGNTIYF
DNA: TGCGCCAGCAGCTTGGGGGGACTACCTGGAAACACCATATATTTT

J: TRBJ2-7
size: .
V: TRBV7-2
D: TRBD2
CDR3: CASSLVGGGTYEQYF
DNA: TGTGCCAGCAGCTTAGTAGGCGGGGGGACCTACGAGCAGTACTTC

J: TRBJ2-7
size: .
V: TRBV30
D: .
CDR3: CAWSETYEQYF
DNA: TGTGCCTGGAGCGAAACCTACGAGCAGTACTTC

J: TRBJ1-6
size: .
V: TRBV20-1
D: .
CDR3: CSARGGPTGSPLHF
DNA: TGCAGTGCTAGGGGGGGACCAACGGGTTCACCCCTCCACTTT

J: TRBJ2-3
size: .
V: TRBV4-1
D: .
CDR3: CASSPGSRADTQYF
DNA: TGCGCCAGCAGCCCGGGATCGCGGGCCGATACGCAGTATTTT

J: TRBJ2-2
size: .
V: TRBV3-1
D: .
CDR3: CASSQPGTGELFF
DNA: TGTGCCAGCAGCCAACCGGGGACCGGGGAGCTGTTTTTT

J: TRBJ2-3
size: .
V: TRBV4-3
D: TRBD1
CDR3: CASSHRKGQGADTQYF
DNA: TGCGCCAGCAGCCACCGGAAAGGACAGGGAGCAGATACGCAGTATTTT

J: TRBJ2-4
size: .
V: TRBV6-2/TRBV6-3
D: TRBD2
CDR3: CATMTAGSIQYF
DNA: TGTGCCACAATGACAGCGGGGAGCATTCAGTACTTC

J: TRBJ1-2
size: .
V: TRBV29-1
D: TRBD1
CDR3: CSVPILDRADGYTF
DNA: TGCAGCGTCCCGATACTAGACAGGGCGGATGGCTACACCTTC

J: TRBJ1-4
size: .
V: TRBV7-2
D: TRBD1
CDR3: CASSLAGQGAEKLFF
DNA: TGTGCCAGCAGCTTAGCGGGGCAGGGGGCTGAAAAACTGTTTTTT

J: TRBJ2-3
size: .
V: TRBV20-1
D: TRBD2
CDR3: CSASLSGVGDTQYF
DNA: TGCAGTGCTAGTCTTAGCGGGGTAGGAGATACGCAGTATTTT

J: TRBJ2-2
size: .
V: TRBV5-1
D: TRBD1
CDR3: CASSSRGTANTGELFF
DNA: TGCGCCAGCAGCTCGAGGGGGACAGCGAACACCGGGGAGCTGTTTTTT